This TCR beta chain is from a study of metastatic and nonmetastatic thyroid tumors. Background on the study: Samples came from malignant and benign thyroid patients, and repertoires were compared across blood and tumor or nodule tissue.

Ahead of thyroid surgery, no patient had received treatment of any kind. Ten or more counts support this clone. Antigen: not known. In the original workflow: Across clinicopathological groups, CDR3 differences served as the basis for building a distant-metastasis classifier for papillary thyroid cancer. Using MiXCR, TCRdb re-called clones from the PCR reads. These V and J calls are TCRdb output, not the study's own analysis. The sample has over 20,000 clones, about 11% seen once. The CDR3 contains 14 residues. CDR1 is LNHDA, CDR2 SQIVND, per germline (reference sequence). The V and J ends lost 4 bases and 1 base respectively, with 8 bases between them. Overall study results and limits: Compared with benign nodules, malignant thyroid tumors were reported to have significantly higher TCR beta diversity in both blood and tumor.

V gene TRBV19 combines with J gene TRBJ1-5; TRBD1 is a possible D gene (5 bases). This receptor was taken from a female donor with papillary thyroid cancer or a benign thyroid nodule (not recorded which). Some clones in this sample may be carry-over from other donors' samples. Source material: blood. The CDR3 DNA reads as TGTGCCAGTAGTAGTCGACAGAGCAATCAGCCCCAGCATTTT. This encodes CASSSRQSNQPQHF.